The 15 T cell receptor beta chains below were found in one sample sequenced in a study. This table comes from immunoSEQ multiplex PCR, and its TCRdb copy is limited to in-frame clones, with some not included. The sample comprises approximately 50,000 clones, approximately 95% of which are singletons, and roughly a tenth rests with the top ten. Sample: PBMCs. These receptors all stem from a man aged 35 to 55 with rheumatoid arthritis.

This rearrangement joins TRBV6-5 to TRBJ2-7, with TRBD1 as a possible D gene (6 bases). The germline V gene encodes CDR1 MNHEY and CDR2 SVGAGI. The CDR3 sequence is 14 residues long. Between the trimmed V and J ends, which lost 6 bases and 3 bases, there was a span of 15 bases. The CDR3 sequence: CASRRDIEGYEQYF. The CDR3 DNA sequence: TGTGCCAGCAGAAGGGACATCGAAGGCTACGAGCAGTACTTC.

The V and J genes are TRBV9 and TRBJ1-2; 7 positions agree with TRBD1. This CDR3 has 16 amino acids. The germline V gene encodes CDR1 SGDLS and CDR2 YYNGEE. The V gene end was trimmed by 1 base and the J gene end by 0 bases; junction bases not matched to a gene: 6. The CDR3 sequence is CASSVSGGGPNYGYTF. The CDR3, as DNA: TGTGCCAGCAGCGTAAGTGGAGGGGGCCCTAACTATGGCTACACCTTC.

The rearrangement links TRBV6-2 or TRBV6-3 to TRBJ2-7, with D hard to call. The V end was cut by 3 bases, the J end by 6 bases, with 12 bases between. This CDR3 comprises 13 residues. Germline V lookup: CDR1 MNHEY, CDR2 SVGEGT. CDR3 coding DNA: TGTGCCAGCAGTTATGACTCCCCCACCGAGCAGTACTTC. Translation gives CASSYDSPTEQYF.

A remark on this clone: At one boundary the junction diverges from the germline segment, which might be a read error. The chain carries TRBV7-9 and TRBJ1-4, with D tentatively TRBD1 (6 bases). CDR1 and CDR2 from the germline V gene are SEHNR and FQNEAQ (reference sequence). The CDR3 runs to 13 residues. CDR3: CASSLVGGQTGIF. The CDR3 bases are TGTGCCAGCAGCTTAGTAGGTGGACAGACCGGAATTTTT.

The V call is TRBV14, the J call TRBJ1-3; weak D call: TRBD1 (5 bases). CDR1 is SGHDN and CDR2 is FVKESK in the germline V gene. The V and J ends lost 7 bases and 0 bases respectively, with 13 bases between them. This CDR3 region has 15 residues. CDR3 protein: CASMGLTISGNTIYF. The DNA of the CDR3 is TGTGCCAGCATGGGACTGACCATCTCTGGAAACACCATATATTTT.

V is TRBV27 and J is TRBJ1-2, with a weak D call TRBD1 (5 bases). From germline, CDR1 is MNHEY and CDR2 SMNVEV (reference sequence). The V end was cut by 6 bases, the J end by 4 bases, with 21 bases between. The CDR3 runs to 16 residues. The CDR3 nucleotides are TGTGCCAGCAGGCCCAGAGGGACCATTTTACTCTATGGCTACACCTTC. Its protein is CASRPRGTILLYGYTF.

The rearrangement uses TRBV27 and TRBJ2-1; D may correspond to TRBD1 or TRBD2 (5 bases each). The CDR3 length is 14 residues. V was cut by 3 bases and J by 6 bases, with 12 bases left in between. The V gene's germline CDR1 is MNHEY and CDR2 SMNVEV (reference sequence). The CDR3 spells CASSLGLGVNEQFF. The CDR3 coding sequence is TGTGCCAGCAGTTTGGGGTTGGGGGTCAATGAGCAGTTCTTC.

V usage is TRBV7-2 and J usage is TRBJ2-3; no reliable D call. Germline CDR1 SGHTA, CDR2 FQGNSA. The V end lost 2 bases, the J end lost 6 bases, and 15 bases lay between the germline ends. The CDR3 runs to 15 residues. Written as DNA, the CDR3 is TGTGCCAGCAGCTTAATACCGCGTGGAGTGGATACGCAGTATTTT. Translating gives CASSLIPRGVDTQYF.

V usage is TRBV6-4 and J usage is TRBJ1-5; no clear D gene. Trimming pared 0 bases from V and 7 bases from J, leaving 10 bases between. Germline-derived CDR1 and CDR2 are MRHNA and SNTAGT. The CDR3 sequence is 14 residues long. CDR3 residues: CASSDSTVQQPQHF. The CDR3, as DNA: TGTGCCAGCAGTGACTCGACCGTTCAGCAGCCCCAGCATTTT.

The rearrangement joins TRBV7-3 to TRBJ2-6, with TRBD2 matching over 7 bases. The CDR3 is 17 residues long. V shed 0 bases and J 3 bases; nucleotides not matched to a gene: 5. Germline CDR1 and CDR2: SGHTA and FQGTGA. CDR3 DNA sequence: TGTGCCAGCAGCTTAACGGTGCGGGGGTTTGGGGCCAACGTCCTGACTTTC. This gives the protein CASSLTVRGFGANVLTF.

The chain links TRBV7-2 to TRBJ1-5, with a weak D call TRBD1 (5 bases). V was shortened by 4 bases and J by 2 bases, with 9 bases between the two germline ends. The CDR3 length is 14 residues. The germline gives CDR1 SGHTA, CDR2 FQGNSA. CDR3 residues: CASSSREGNQPQHF. CDR3 nucleotide sequence: TGTGCCAGCAGCTCCAGGGAGGGCAATCAGCCCCAGCATTTT.

This CDR3 reads CASSPPAGGRNTEAFF. The CDR3 DNA sequence: TGTGCCAGCTCACCACCCGCAGGGGGACGGAACACTGAAGCTTTCTTT. V is TRBV18 and J is TRBJ1-1; 7 bases are shared with TRBD1. This CDR3 region has 16 residues. Germline values: CDR1 KGHSH, CDR2 LQKENI. V lost 0 bases to trimming and J lost 1 base; unmatched junction nucleotides: 5.

V and J are TRBV3-1 (or the pseudogene TRBV3-2) and TRBJ1-3, with 8 bases lining up with TRBD1. Trimming removed 2 bases from V and 2 bases from J; junction bases left unmatched: 2. CDR3 length: 15 amino acids. Per the germline V gene, CDR1 is LGHDT and CDR2 is YNNKEL (reference sequence). The CDR3 DNA follows: TGTGCCAGCAGCCAATGGACAGGGACTGGAAACACCATATATTTT. It yields the protein CASSQWTGTGNTIYF.

The V gene is TRBV7-9, the J gene TRBJ1-2; TRBD1 might be the D (5 bases). V was shortened by 4 bases and J by 4 bases, with 16 bases between the two germline ends. Germline V lookup: CDR1 SEHNR, CDR2 FQNEAQ (reference sequence). This CDR3 region has 15 residues. The CDR3 sequence is CASSSWDRAVYGYTF. The CDR3 bases are TGTGCCAGCAGCTCTTGGGACCGTGCCGTCTATGGCTACACCTTC. Filled out from reference TRBV7-9 and TRBJ1-2, the complete variable domain reads DTGVSQNPRHKITKRGQNVTFRCDPISEHNRLYWYRQTLGQGPEFLTYFQNEAQLEKSRLLSDRFSAERPKGSFSTLEIQRTEQGDSAMYLCASSSWDRAVYGYTFGSGTRLTVV.

This chain connects TRBV14 to TRBJ2-1, with 7 nucleotides matching TRBD2. J gave up 5 bases and V 0 bases, and 7 bases lay outside the gene matches. Germline assignment: CDR1 SGHDN and CDR2 FVKESK. This CDR3 has 16 residues. Written as DNA, the CDR3 is TGTGCCAGCAGCCAAGATCCGTGGGAGGGCCACAATGAGCAGTTCTTC. Translated, it gives CASSQDPWEGHNEQFF.